Listed below are T cell receptor beta chains from one sample, sequenced in a study of memory CD8 T cells in hepatitis C reinfection. Data came from immunoSEQ multiplex PCR; TCRdb stores just in-frame clones and leaves some out. The sample yields approximately 50,000 clones, about 90% seen once. Sequencing input: naive CD8+ T cells sorted from blood. Receptors were obtained from a man in his late teens or twenties with hepatitis C virus infection. The CDR3 runs from the conserved cysteine through the conserved F or W. The order of the fields is V gene, CDR3 protein.

>TRBV6-1
CASSEAGGNQPQHF
>TRBV15
CATTPERGLAGYTDTQYF
>TRBV28
CASSFTGGYSSEKLFF
>TRBV7-9
CASSLDSIISPLHF
>TRBV7-8
CASSFGANQPQHF
>TRBV13
CASSHAEGRRLSGNTIYF
>TRBV6-4
CASSDGQGKNIQYF
>TRBV27
CASSLGGPYNEQFF
>TRBV4-1
CASSQVGSEGSEQYF
>TRBV13
CASRDRGSGANVLTF
>TRBV13
CASSLGGGADTEAFF
>TRBV27
CASSLGFRATEAFF
>TRBV5-4
CASSATPGLAYNEQFF
>TRBV27
CASSPQGRKTEAFF
>TRBV19
CASSTSGGTEAFF
>TRBV5-6
CASSLIRFGTRGDTQYF
>TRBV6-1
CASSERDRVDNEQFF
>TRBV19
CASSNRVDSGGELFF
>TRBV6-6
CASSYSGGPGETQYF
>TRBV7-2
CASSLGQGMVF
>TRBV2
CASSVGLAGQETQYF
>TRBV7-2
CASSLSGGDEQFF
>TRBV4-3
CASSQRLAENEQFF
>TRBV5-1
CASSYSNYGYTF
>TRBV11-1
CASSGGQGVGTDTQYF
>TRBV6-1
CASSSGPGQDTQYF
>TRBV4-2
CASSQGASTDYNEQFF
>TRBV28
CASSLGQGGYEQYF